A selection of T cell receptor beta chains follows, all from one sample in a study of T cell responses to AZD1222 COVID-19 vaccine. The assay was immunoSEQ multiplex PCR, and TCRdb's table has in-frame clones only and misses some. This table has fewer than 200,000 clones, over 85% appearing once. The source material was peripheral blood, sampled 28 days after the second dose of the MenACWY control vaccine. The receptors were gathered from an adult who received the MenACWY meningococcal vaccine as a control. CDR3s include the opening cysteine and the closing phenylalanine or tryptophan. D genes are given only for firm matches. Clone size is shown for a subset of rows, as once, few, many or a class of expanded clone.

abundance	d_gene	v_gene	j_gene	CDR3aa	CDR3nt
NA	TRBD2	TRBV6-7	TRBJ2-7	CASSYSSGRLYEQYF	TGTGCCAGCAGTTACTCTAGCGGGAGACTCTACGAGCAGTACTTC
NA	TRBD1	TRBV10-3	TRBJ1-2	CAGQGDRDGYTF	TGTGCCGGCCAGGGGGACCGAGATGGCTACACCTTC
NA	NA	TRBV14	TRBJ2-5	CASSHRRETQYF	TGTGCCAGCAGCCATCGTAGGGAGACCCAGTACTTC
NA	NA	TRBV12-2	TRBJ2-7	CASRLAQVCLYEQYF	TGTGCAAGTCGCTTAGCCCAGGTTTGCCTCTACGAGCAGTACTTC
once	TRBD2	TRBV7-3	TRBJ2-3	CASSLGGVVTDTQYF	TGTGCCAGCAGCTTAGGGGGGGTCGTTACAGATACGCAGTATTTT
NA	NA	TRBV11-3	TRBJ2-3	CASSNPSTDTQYF	TGTGCCAGCTCCAATCCCAGCACAGATACGCAGTATTTT
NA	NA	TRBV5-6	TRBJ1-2	CASSLWGRPSNYGYTF	TGTGCCAGCAGCCTTTGGGGCAGACCGTCTAACTATGGCTACACCTTC
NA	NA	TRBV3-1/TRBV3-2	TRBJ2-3	CASSPTGTDTQYF	TGTGCCAGCAGCCCTACGGGCACAGATACGCAGTATTTT
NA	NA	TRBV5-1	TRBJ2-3	CASSLDGTSTDTQYF	TGCGCCAGCAGCTTGGACGGGACTAGCACAGATACGCAGTATTTT
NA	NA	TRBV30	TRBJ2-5	CAWREVGGGETQYF	TGTGCCTGGAGGGAGGTTGGAGGGGGCGAGACCCAGTACTTC
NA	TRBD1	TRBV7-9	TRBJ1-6	CASSLAGTGPHGALHF	TGTGCCAGCAGCTTAGCAGGGACAGGACCTCACGGGGCCCTCCACTTT
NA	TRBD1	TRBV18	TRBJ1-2	CASSFLAPGQGADGYTF	TGTGCCAGCTCCTTTCTAGCCCCGGGACAGGGGGCGGATGGCTACACCTTC
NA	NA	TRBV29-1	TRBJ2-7	CSVGLGSYEQYF	TGCAGCGTTGGATTGGGGTCCTACGAGCAGTACTTC
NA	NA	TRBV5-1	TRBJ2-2	CASSLDRGSGELFF	TGCGCCAGCAGCTTGGACCGCGGTTCCGGGGAGCTGTTTTTT
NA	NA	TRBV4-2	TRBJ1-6	CASSQGAGVNSPLHF	TGTGCCAGCAGCCAAGGTGCAGGGGTGAATTCACCCCTCCACTTT
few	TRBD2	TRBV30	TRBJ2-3	CAWRGLVGTDTQYF	TGTGCCTGGAGAGGACTAGTCGGCACAGATACGCAGTATTTT
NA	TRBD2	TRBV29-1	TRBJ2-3	CSARTSGSRTDTQYF	TGCAGCGCAAGGACTAGCGGGAGTAGGACAGATACGCAGTATTTT
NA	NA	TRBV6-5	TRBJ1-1	CASRPLMNTEAFF	TGTGCCAGCAGACCTTTAATGAACACTGAAGCTTTCTTT
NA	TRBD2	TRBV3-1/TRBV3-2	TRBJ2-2	CASSHRGVRTGELFF	TGTGCCAGCAGCCATCGGGGGGTACGGACCGGGGAGCTGTTTTTT
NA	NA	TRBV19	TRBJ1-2	CASSIGLINYGYTF	TGTGCCAGTAGTATTGGGTTGATCAACTATGGCTACACCTTC
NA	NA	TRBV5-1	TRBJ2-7	CASSQVLHYEQYF	TGCGCCAGCAGCCAGGTCCTCCACTACGAGCAGTACTTC
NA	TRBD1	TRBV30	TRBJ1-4	CAWKWGQSTNEKLFF	TGTGCCTGGAAGTGGGGACAGTCAACTAATGAAAAACTGTTTTTT
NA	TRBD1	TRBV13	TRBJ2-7	CASSSPIIFQGEPYEQYF	TGTGCCAGCAGCTCCCCGATCATCTTCCAGGGGGAACCCTACGAGCAGTACTTC
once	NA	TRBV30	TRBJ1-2	CAWMNLSQGRYGYTF	TGTGCCTGGATGAACCTTTCCCAGGGGAGGTATGGCTACACCTTC
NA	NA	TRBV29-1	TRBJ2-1	CSGGGLNNEQFF	TGCAGCGGTGGTGGTCTAAACAATGAGCAGTTCTTC
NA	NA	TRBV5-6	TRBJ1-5	CASSQGTHQPQHF	TGTGCCAGCAGCCAGGGGACCCATCAGCCCCAGCATTTT
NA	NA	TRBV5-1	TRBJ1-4	CASSLGGRPGATNEKLFF	TGCGCCAGCAGCTTGGGCGGCAGGCCAGGGGCAACTAATGAAAAACTGTTTTTT
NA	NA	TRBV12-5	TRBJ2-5	CASGLVETQYF	TGTGCTAGTGGTTTGGTCGAGACCCAGTACTTC
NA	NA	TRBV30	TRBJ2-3	CAWSVSASTDTQYF	TGTGCCTGGAGTGTTTCTGCTAGCACAGATACGCAGTATTTT
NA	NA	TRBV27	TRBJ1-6	CASSWGKSPTTSPLHF	TGTGCCAGCAGTTGGGGAAAATCGCCGACGACATCACCCCTCCACTTT
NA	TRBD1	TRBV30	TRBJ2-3	CAWSKGTGLPGDTQYF	TGTGCCTGGAGTAAAGGGACAGGCCTCCCCGGAGATACGCAGTATTTT
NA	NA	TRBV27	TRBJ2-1	CASSSETGTHNEQFF	TGTGCCAGCAGTTCCGAAACAGGGACCCACAATGAGCAGTTCTTC
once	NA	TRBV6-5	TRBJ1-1	CASSYDRLGGTFF	TGTGCCAGCAGTTACGATCGCCTAGGGGGAACTTTCTTT
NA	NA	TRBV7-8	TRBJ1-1	CASSPVGAFF	TGTGCCAGCAGCCCGGTGGGAGCTTTCTTT
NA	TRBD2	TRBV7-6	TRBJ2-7	CASSLAASGNYHSYEQYF	TGTGCCAGCAGCTTAGCGGCTAGCGGGAACTATCACTCCTACGAGCAGTACTTC
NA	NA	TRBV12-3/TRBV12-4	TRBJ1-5	CASSLNQPQHF	TGTGCCAGCAGCCTTAATCAGCCCCAGCATTTT
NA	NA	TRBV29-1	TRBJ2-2	CSAAQFPRGTGELFF	TGCAGCGCCGCTCAGTTCCCTCGTGGGACCGGGGAGCTGTTTTTT
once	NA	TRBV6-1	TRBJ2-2	CASSAGGWSSTGELFF	TGTGCCAGCAGTGCTGGCGGGTGGTCTAGCACCGGGGAGCTGTTTTTT
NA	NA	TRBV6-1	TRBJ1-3	CASSEAGSGNTIYF	TGTGCCAGCAGTGAAGCGGGGTCTGGAAACACCATATATTTT